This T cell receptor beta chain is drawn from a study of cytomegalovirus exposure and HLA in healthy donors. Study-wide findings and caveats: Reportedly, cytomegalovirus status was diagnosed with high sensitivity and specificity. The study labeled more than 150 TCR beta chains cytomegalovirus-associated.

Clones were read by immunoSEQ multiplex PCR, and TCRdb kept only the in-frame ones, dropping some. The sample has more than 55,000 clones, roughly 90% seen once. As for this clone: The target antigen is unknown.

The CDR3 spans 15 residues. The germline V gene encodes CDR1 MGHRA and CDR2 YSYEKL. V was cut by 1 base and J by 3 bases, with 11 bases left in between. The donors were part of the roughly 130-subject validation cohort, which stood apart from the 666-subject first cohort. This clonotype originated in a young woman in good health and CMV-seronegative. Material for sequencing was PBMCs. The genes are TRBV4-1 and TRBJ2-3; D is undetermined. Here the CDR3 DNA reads TGCGCCAGCAGCCAAGTCCCTGCCCAGACAGATACGCAGTATTTT. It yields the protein CASSQVPAQTDTQYF.